A selection of T cell receptor beta chains follows, all from one sample in a study of T-cell memory formation after mild COVID-19. A single record per CDR3 protein comes from TCRdb applying MiXCR to the 5' RACE reads. This sample has a few hundred thousand distinct CDR3 sequences, with under 25% found just once. The sample taken for sequencing was PBMCs or a T cell subset sorted from them (not recorded which). These receptors originate from a man aged 18 to 29 who had mild COVID-19 (a few samples of this study predate the infection). Cell type and time point are not known. CDR3s include the opening cysteine and the closing phenylalanine or tryptophan. A D gene is named only where the DNA matches it firmly. The size of a clone is reported for some rows only, either as once, few or many, or as a class for expanded clones.

CDR3 DNA	CDR3 protein	clone size	V gene	J gene	D gene
TGCGCCAGCAGCCGAAAAACGGGACACCTGAACACCGGGGAGCTGTTTTTT	CASSRKTGHLNTGELFF	few	TRBV4-3	TRBJ2-2	NA
TGTGCCAGCGCCGGGACTAGCGGGGGAAGCTCCTACGAGCAGTACTTC	CASAGTSGGSSYEQYF	NA	TRBV10-3	TRBJ2-7	TRBD2
TGTGCCAGCAGCCAAGGTCCGGGGAACTATGGCTACACCTTC	CASSQGPGNYGYTF	NA	TRBV14	TRBJ1-2	NA
TGTGCCAGCAGCTTAGCAGGGTGGAAAGAGACCCAGTACTTC	CASSLAGWKETQYF	NA	TRBV7-2	TRBJ2-5	NA
TGTGCCAGCAGTTCGGTGGATATAGACCCGTTGGTAACCGGGGAGCTGTTTTTT	CASSSVDIDPLVTGELFF	NA	TRBV27	TRBJ2-2	NA
TGTGCCAGCACGCAAGGAGGTAATTCACCCCTCAACTTT	CASTQGGNSPLNF	NA	TRBV12-3/TRBV12-4	TRBJ1-6	NA
TGTGCCAGCTCACCGGGGGGGCTGAATGAGCAGTTCTTC	CASSPGGLNEQFF	few	TRBV18	TRBJ2-1	NA
TGTGCCAGCAGCCCCCGTAGGGCGAACACTGAAGCTTTCTTT	CASSPRRANTEAFF	NA	TRBV7-2	TRBJ1-1	NA
TGCGCCAGCAGAGGTTATGGGGCCAACGTCCTGACTTTC	CASRGYGANVLTF	NA	TRBV5-1	TRBJ2-6	NA
TGTGCCAGCACAGCGGGGGGGACCGCTGAGCAGTTCTTC	CASTAGGTAEQFF	few	TRBV9	TRBJ2-1	TRBD2
TGTGCCAGCAGATTCTATCCGGCCGGCAGAACTCTTAACTATGGCTACACCTTC	CASRFYPAGRTLNYGYTF	NA	TRBV27	TRBJ1-2	NA
TGTGCCAGCAGTTTATCAGAAGGGTCGGGGGAGCAGTACTTC	CASSLSEGSGEQYF	NA	TRBV27	TRBJ2-7	NA
TGCAGTGCGGACGCGGGACAGGGCACTGAAGCTTTCTTT	CSADAGQGTEAFF	once	TRBV20-1	TRBJ1-1	TRBD1
TGCGCCAGCACCCTGAGCGGGGGCCCGAACACCGGGGAGCTGTTTTTT	CASTLSGGPNTGELFF	few	TRBV5-1	TRBJ2-2	TRBD2
TGCGCCAGCAGCAGCGCGGACAGGACCACCTACGAGCAGTACTTC	CASSSADRTTYEQYF	few	TRBV5-1	TRBJ2-7	TRBD1
TGTGCCAGCAGTTCCGTCGAAGGGGGCTCCTACAATGAGCAGTTCTTC	CASSSVEGGSYNEQFF	few	TRBV28	TRBJ2-1	NA
TGTGCCAGCAGCCAAGACCGATCCGTTAGGACAGGGGGCTTTGAAGCTTTCTTT	CASSQDRSVRTGGFEAFF	NA	TRBV3-1	TRBJ1-1	TRBD1
TGTGCCAGCAGTCTGACGGGACGGGACGCATCTGGAAACACCATATATTTT	CASSLTGRDASGNTIYF	NA	TRBV12-3/TRBV12-4	TRBJ1-3	NA
TGTGCCAGCAGCTTGCATGCAGGCTCTACTGGGGCCAACGTCCTGACTTTC	CASSLHAGSTGANVLTF	few	TRBV5-5	TRBJ2-6	NA
TGTGCCAGCAGCTACACAGGATCCTACGAGCAGTACTTC	CASSYTGSYEQYF	few	TRBV7-2	TRBJ2-7	NA
TGCGCCAGCAGCTTGGAGGGGCCGAGAGAGACCCAGTACTTC	CASSLEGPRETQYF	many	TRBV5-1	TRBJ2-5	NA
TGTGCCAGCAGCTTACCCCGGGACAGGGGAGGCGAGACCCAGTACTTC	CASSLPRDRGGETQYF	few	TRBV7-9	TRBJ2-5	TRBD1